The 23 T cell receptor beta chains below come from one sample, sequenced in a study of early T cells in non-severe SARS-CoV-2 infection (dated by TCRdb to the early 2020s). Library preparation used 5' RACE. The sequencer listed for this sample is NextSeq 500. The public sequencing data were trimmed at Q25 with fastp and processed into clonotypes with MiXCR by TCRdb, which kept only in-frame beta chains. Under each unique CDR3 protein, matching rows form one entry showing the most common genes and DNA. Counted in this sample were approximately 83,000 distinct CDR3 sequences; 11% to 15% of them appeared once. The top ten hold about 10% of the sample. Sample: whole blood. The receptors here all came from an adult who was a healthcare worker with PCR-confirmed SARS-CoV-2 infection or an uninfected control (not recorded which).

There are a few counts of this clonotype. This sequence joins TRBV9 and TRBJ2-1; the match to TRBD2 covers 9 bases. V was pared by 0 bases and J by 6 bases, with 7 bases of the junction left unmatched. Per the germline V gene, CDR1 is SGDLS and CDR2 is YYNGEE. The CDR3 sequence is 16 residues long. CDR3 residues: CASSVVGGGAPNEQFF. The DNA of the CDR3 is TGTGCCAGCAGCGTAGTTGGCGGGGGGGCCCCCAATGAGCAGTTCTTC.

The chain has TRBV28 and TRBJ2-5, with 8 bases aligning to TRBD1. The trim removed 8 bases at V and 4 bases at J, leaving 9 bases unmatched. The CDR3 is made up of 14 amino acids. The germline gives CDR1 MDHEN, CDR2 SYDVKM. DNA for the CDR3: TGTGCCAGCGGGCCCGGACAGGGCGGAGAGACCCAGTACTTC. Protein sequence: CASGPGQGGETQYF.

This clonotype was seen ten or more times. This sequence joins TRBV9 and TRBJ2-4; D is uncertain. Trimming removed 0 bases from V and 0 bases from J, with 19 bases in between. Germline V gene data show CDR1 as SGDLS and CDR2 as YYNGEE. This CDR3 is 19 amino acids long. CDR3 protein: CASSVEKESSSLAKNIQYF. The CDR3 nucleotides are TGTGCCAGCAGCGTAGAAAAGGAAAGCAGCTCCCTAGCCAAAAACATTCAGTACTTC.

The chain recombines TRBV7-9 with TRBJ1-6; 8 bases are a match to TRBD1. The CDR3 is made up of 14 amino acids. The trim removed 5 bases at V and 7 bases at J, leaving 4 bases unmatched. Per the germline V gene, CDR1 is SEHNR and CDR2 is FQNEAQ (reference sequence). CDR3 residues: CASSEQGGNSPLHF. The DNA of the CDR3 is TGTGCCAGCAGCGAACAGGGGGGCAATTCACCCCTCCACTTT.

In its sample, this clonotype was seen a few times. This CDR3 is CASSSDARVTQYF. DNA for the CDR3: TGTGCCAGCAGCTCGGACGCGAGGGTGACCCAGTACTTC. The chain carries TRBV7-2 and TRBJ2-5, with a tentative D call TRBD2 (5 bases). Germline lookup yields CDR1 SGHTA and CDR2 FQGNSA. This CDR3 is 13 amino acids long. Trimming cost V 4 bases and J 7 bases, with 13 bases left between them.

The chain carries TRBV20-1 and TRBJ1-3, with unresolved D. V gave up 6 bases and J gave up 5 bases, with 8 bases separating them. This CDR3 is built from 11 residues. CDR1 is DFQATT and CDR2 is SNEGSKA in the germline V gene (reference sequence). The CDR3 is CSANDRNTIYF. In DNA form, the CDR3 reads TGCAGTGCGAATGATCGAAACACCATATATTTT.

The rearrangement joins TRBV3-1 to TRBJ1-2; D remains ambiguous. The germline CDR1 and CDR2 sequences are LGHDT and YNNKEL (reference sequence). The CDR3 is 14 residues long. V dropped 1 base and J dropped 2 bases, with 8 bases sitting between them. The CDR3 DNA sequence: TGTGCCAGCAGCCAAGGGGAAGGAAACTATGGCTACACCTTC. This sequence encodes CASSQGEGNYGYTF.

V gene TRBV6-2 or TRBV6-3 combines with J gene TRBJ2-1, with unresolved D. The V and J ends lost 5 bases and 7 bases respectively, with 6 bases between them. Per germline, CDR1 MNHEY and CDR2 SVGEGT. The CDR3 consists of 11 residues. The CDR3 DNA sequence: TGTGCCAGCAGTCCTCGAAATGAGCAGTTCTTC. Amino acids: CASSPRNEQFF.

The chain links TRBV5-1 to TRBJ1-6; tentative D call: TRBD1 (5 bases). Trimming took off 3 bases at V and 7 bases at J, with 11 bases between the two ends. The CDR3 has 14 residues. CDR1 SGHRS and CDR2 YFSETQ come from the germline V gene. The CDR3 DNA reads as TGCGCCAGCAGCTACGGACAAGGAAATTCACCCCTCCACTTT. This translates into CASSYGQGNSPLHF. Drawing the rest from reference TRBV5-1 and TRBJ1-6, the complete variable domain is KAGVTQTPRYLIKTRGQQVTLSCSPISGHRSVSWYQQTPGQGLQFLFEYFSETQRNKGNFPGRFSGRQFSNSRSEMNVSTLELGDSALYLCASSYGQGNSPLHFGNGTRLTVT.

As concerns this clonotype: With a much larger clone just one base away, this may be a read error. In DNA form, the CDR3 reads TGTGCCAGTAGGCAGGGGGCTTCGGCCTATGGCTACTCCTTC. Its protein product is CASRQGASAYGYSF. The chain combines TRBV19 with TRBJ1-2, with 8 bases fitting TRBD1. From germline, CDR1 is LNHDA and CDR2 SQIVND (reference sequence). This CDR3 has 14 amino acids. Using reference TRBV19 and TRBJ1-2 for the parts outside the CDR3, the full variable domain is DGGITQSPKYLFRKEGQNVTLSCEQNLNHDAMYWYRQDPGQGLRLIYYSQIVNDFQKGDIAEGYSVSREKKESFPLTVTSAQKNPTAFYLCASRQGASAYGYSFGSGTRLTVV.

Only one count was recorded for this clonotype. The rearrangement links TRBV5-1 to TRBJ2-1, with D possibly TRBD2 on 5 matching bases. This CDR3 has 16 residues. Looked up from germline, CDR1 is SGHRS and CDR2 is YFSETQ. Trimming took 0 bases from V and 5 from J, leaving 15 bases between them. CDR3 in DNA: TGCGCCAGCAGCTTGGCGAGCGGACCTTCGGACAATGAGCAGTTCTTC. The encoded protein is CASSLASGPSDNEQFF.

There are a few counts of this clonotype. The CDR3 DNA reads as TGTGCCAGCTCACCACGCTCGGACAGTAACACCGGGGAGCTGTTTTTT. This encodes CASSPRSDSNTGELFF. This sequence joins TRBV18 and TRBJ2-2; a possible D gene is TRBD1 (6 bases). Trimming left V 1 base short and J 2 bases short, with 11 bases between. Germline V lookup: CDR1 KGHSH, CDR2 LQKENI. The CDR3 runs 16 residues.

This clonotype was counted a few times. V is TRBV12-3 or TRBV12-4 and J is TRBJ2-1, with D perhaps TRBD2 (6 bases). This CDR3 region has 15 residues. V was cut by 9 bases and J by 0 bases, with 15 bases left in between. CDR3 sequence reads: CASLSGSSSYNEQFF. The CDR3 DNA reads as TGTGCCAGTTTAAGCGGGTCGTCCTCCTACAATGAGCAGTTCTTC.

This clonotype appeared once. The chain combines TRBV6-5 with TRBJ1-2; 11 bases match TRBD1. Germline CDR1 and CDR2: MNHEY and SVGAGI. This CDR3 contains 16 residues. Losses at the gene ends were 7 bases for V and 2 bases for J; bases not matched to a gene: 9. CDR3 nucleotide sequence: TGTGCCAGCAAACCCCGGACAGGGGGCGGAAACTATGGCTACACCTTC. It yields the protein CASKPRTGGGNYGYTF.

At least ten counts were recorded for this clonotype. The chain is built from TRBV12-3 or TRBV12-4 and TRBJ2-1, with 7 bases lining up with TRBD1. This CDR3 has 12 amino acids. J gave up 6 bases and V 5 bases, and 1 base lay outside the gene matches. The DNA of the CDR3 is TGTGCCAGCAGTCACAGGGGCAATGAGCAGTTCTTC. This sequence encodes CASSHRGNEQFF.

Many counts were recorded for this clonotype. The genes are TRBV28 and TRBJ1-1, with D uncertain. Germline CDR1 is MDHEN and CDR2 is SYDVKM. This CDR3 contains 14 residues. V was pared by 5 bases and J by 3 bases, with 13 bases between. Here the CDR3 reads CASSRNLGDTEAFF. The CDR3, as DNA: TGTGCCAGCAGTCGGAATCTCGGTGACACTGAAGCTTTCTTT.

Notes on this clonotype: A much more abundant neighbour one base away suggests this may be a read error. The gene calls are TRBV3-1 and TRBJ2-3, with unresolved D. The CDR3 spans 12 residues. The germline V gene encodes CDR1 LGHDT and CDR2 YNNKEL (reference sequence). Trimming left V 5 bases short and J 0 bases short, with 3 bases between. In DNA, the CDR3 is TGTGCCAGCAGCGCTAGCACAGATACGCAGTATTTT. This sequence encodes CASSASTDTQYF.

The chain carries TRBV29-1 and TRBJ1-2, with TRBD1 matching 7 bases. V lost 7 bases, J lost 4 bases, and 12 bases stayed unmatched. Germline V gives CDR1 SQVTM, CDR2 ANQGSEA. The CDR3 length is 14 residues. CDR3 in DNA: TGCAGCGCGAGCCCGACAGGGAGACTCTATGGCTACACCTTC. Its translation is CSASPTGRLYGYTF.

This clonotype was found many times. V is TRBV29-1 and J is TRBJ2-3; D perhaps matches TRBD2 (6 bases). Germline V gene data show CDR1 as SQVTM and CDR2 as ANQGSEA. This CDR3 region has 13 residues. V was shortened by 3 bases and J by 6 bases, with 13 bases between the two germline ends. CDR3 in amino acids: CSVDVGGADTQYF. The CDR3, as DNA: TGCAGCGTTGATGTCGGGGGAGCGGATACGCAGTATTTT.

The chain couples TRBV5-4 to TRBJ2-1, with D possibly TRBD1 on 6 matching bases. The germline V and J ends were trimmed by 1 base and 2 bases, with 13 bases remaining between them. CDR3 size: 16 residues. From germline, CDR1 is SGHNT and CDR2 YYREEE (reference sequence). DNA for the CDR3: TGTGCCAGCAGCTTGAGGGACACTGGGGCCTACAATGAGCAGTTCTTC. Translated: CASSLRDTGAYNEQFF.

This clonotype was seen many times. The chain joins TRBV11-2 to TRBJ1-1; maybe TRBD1 (5 bases). V was clipped by 2 bases and J by 7 bases, with 11 bases between them. This CDR3 is built from 13 residues. Germline V CDR1 and CDR2: SGHAT, FQNNGV. CDR3 DNA: TGTGCCAGCAGCTTAACCGCACAGGTTGAAGCTTTCTTT. Protein product: CASSLTAQVEAFF.

Of note for this clonotype: At one end, the junction sequence differs from germline, possibly due to a read error. The V and J genes are TRBV20-1 and TRBJ1-2, with D unclear. The CDR3 sequence is 12 residues long. Germline V gene sequence: CDR1 DFQATT, CDR2 SNEGSKA (reference sequence). CDR3 in amino acids: CSALGRGYGHTF. The CDR3 DNA reads as TGCAGTGCTTTGGGCAGAGGCTATGGCCACACCTTC.

As to this clonotype: This may be a read error, as it is one base from a much larger clone. This chain links TRBV11-1 with TRBJ1-6, with D unclear. The CDR3 is 15 amino acids. CDR1 is SGHAT and CDR2 is FQDESV in the germline V gene (reference sequence). The CDR3 DNA follows: TGTGCCAGCAGCTCCACGGGTATGGCTAATTCACTCCTCCACTTT. It specifies CASSSTGMANSLLHF.